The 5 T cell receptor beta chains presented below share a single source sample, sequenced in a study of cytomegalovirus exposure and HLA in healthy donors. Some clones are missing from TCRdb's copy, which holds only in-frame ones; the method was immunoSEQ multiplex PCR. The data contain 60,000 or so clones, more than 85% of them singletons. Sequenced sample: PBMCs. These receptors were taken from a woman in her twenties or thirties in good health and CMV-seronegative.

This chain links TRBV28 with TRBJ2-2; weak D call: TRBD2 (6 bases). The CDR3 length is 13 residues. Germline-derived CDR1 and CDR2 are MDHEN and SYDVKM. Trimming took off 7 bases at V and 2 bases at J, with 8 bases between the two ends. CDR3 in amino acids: CASTDYNTGELFF. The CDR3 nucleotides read TGTGCCAGCACGGACTACAACACCGGGGAGCTGTTTTTT.

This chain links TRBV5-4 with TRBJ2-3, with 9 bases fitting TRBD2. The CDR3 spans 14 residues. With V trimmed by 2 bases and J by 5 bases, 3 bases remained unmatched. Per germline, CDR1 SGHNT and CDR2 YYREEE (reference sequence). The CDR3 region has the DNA TGTGCCAGCAGCTTAGCGGGAGGAGGAGATACGCAGTATTTT. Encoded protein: CASSLAGGGDTQYF.

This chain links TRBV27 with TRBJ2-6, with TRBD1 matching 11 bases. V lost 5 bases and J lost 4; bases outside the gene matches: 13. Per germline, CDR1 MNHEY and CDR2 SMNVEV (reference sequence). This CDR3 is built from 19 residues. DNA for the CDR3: TGTGCCAGCAGTCCGGGGACAGGGGGACTTCCTTCCGGGGCCAACGTCCTGACTTTC. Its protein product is CASSPGTGGLPSGANVLTF.

The CDR3, as DNA: TGCGCCAGCACAACACTAGCGGGAGCCTACAATGAGCAGTTCTTC. Amino acids: CASTTLAGAYNEQFF. This chain links TRBV5-1 with TRBJ2-1, with 11 positions matching TRBD2. This CDR3 is built from 15 residues. V was pared by 6 bases and J by 2 bases, with 4 bases of the junction left unmatched. Germline CDR1 and CDR2: SGHRS and YFSETQ. Using reference TRBV5-1 and TRBJ2-1 for the parts outside the CDR3, the full variable domain is KAGVTQTPRYLIKTRGQQVTLSCSPISGHRSVSWYQQTPGQGLQFLFEYFSETQRNKGNFPGRFSGRQFSNSRSEMNVSTLELGDSALYLCASTTLAGAYNEQFFGPGTRLTVL.

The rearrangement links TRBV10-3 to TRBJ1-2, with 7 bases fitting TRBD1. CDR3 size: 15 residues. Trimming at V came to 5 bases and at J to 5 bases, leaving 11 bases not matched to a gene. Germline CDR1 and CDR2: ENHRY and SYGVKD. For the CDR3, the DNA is TGTGCCATCAGTATACTTTCGGCAGGGGGGTATGGCTACACCTTC. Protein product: CAISILSAGGYGYTF.